A single sample gave rise to the 10 T cell receptor beta chains below, sequenced in a study of blood T cell repertoires in COVID-19 (dated by TCRdb to about 2020). To prepare the library, the immunoSEQ multiplex PCR assay was applied. The table was pulled from immuneACCESS by TCRdb, which kept in-frame rearrangements only. Such tables lose some clones; where checked, under half of the loss comes from unresolved V genes, and the rest has no known cause. The sample data list some 150,000 clones, and 75% to 85% of these were observed just once. About 7.8% of the sample rests with the top ten. Sequencing was performed on peripheral blood. These receptors were taken from a woman in her forties or fifties in a cohort sampled during active or convalescent COVID-19.

V is TRBV5-1 and J is TRBJ2-2; D is possibly TRBD1 (7 bases). CDR1 SGHRS and CDR2 YFSETQ come from the germline V gene. The V and J ends lost 7 bases and 4 bases respectively, with 23 bases between them. This CDR3 has 17 amino acids. For the CDR3, the DNA is TGCGCCAGCCAGTCAGGGGGGATCGGTTTAGGCACCGGGGAGCTGTTTTTT. Amino acid sequence: CASQSGGIGLGTGELFF.

The gene calls are TRBV6-5 and TRBJ1-1, with 7 positions matching TRBD1. The CDR3 is 15 amino acids. V lost 7 bases to trimming and J lost 1 base; unmatched junction nucleotides: 9. Germline CDR1 is MNHEY and CDR2 is SVGAGI. Here the CDR3 DNA reads TGTGCCAGCAAAATCGAGAGGGGGCAGAACACTGAAGCTTTCTTT. This encodes CASKIERGQNTEAFF.

The V call is TRBV5-5, the J call TRBJ2-1; D unclear. V was trimmed by 4 bases and J by 3 bases, leaving 11 bases between them. The germline CDR1 and CDR2 sequences are SGHKS and YYEKEE (reference sequence). The CDR3 is 14 amino acids. CDR3 DNA sequence: TGTGCCAGCAGCCCGGTCGCTAGCTACAATGAGCAGTTCTTC. Residues: CASSPVASYNEQFF.

The rearrangement joins TRBV6-5 to TRBJ2-5, with 7 positions matching TRBD1. The CDR3 is made up of 15 amino acids. In germline, CDR1 is MNHEY, CDR2 SVGAGI. V lost 5 bases and J lost 2; bases outside the gene matches: 8. CDR3: CASSPRRGIQETQYF. In DNA form, the CDR3 reads TGTGCCAGCAGTCCCCGCAGGGGGATACAAGAGACCCAGTACTTC.

The rearrangement uses TRBV6-6 and TRBJ1-1; 7 nucleotides agree with TRBD1. Germline CDR1 and CDR2: MNHNY and SVGAGI (reference sequence). The CDR3 has 14 residues. Trimming removed 8 bases from V and 5 bases from J; junction bases left unmatched: 11. The CDR3 region is CASSRGPVSTEAFF. The CDR3 nucleotides read TGTGCCAGCTCGAGGGGGCCAGTGAGTACTGAAGCTTTCTTT.

The DNA of the CDR3 is TGTGCCAGCAGTTTATCTGGGGCACCTGGGGTGGGCTATGGCTACACCTTC. It specifies CASSLSGAPGVGYGYTF. This chain uses TRBV27 with TRBJ1-2; tentative D call: TRBD1 (5 bases). Germline CDR1 and CDR2: MNHEY and SMNVEV (reference sequence). The CDR3 totals 17 residues. V lost 0 bases and J lost 4, with 18 bases in between.

The chain uses TRBV5-1 and TRBJ2-7; a weak D match, TRBD2 (6 bases). CDR1 is SGHRS, CDR2 YFSETQ, per germline. V gave up 0 bases and J gave up 5 bases, with 12 bases separating them. The CDR3 has 14 amino acids. The CDR3 coding sequence is TGCGCCAGCAGCTTGGCCGGGGGAGGCGACGAGCAGTACTTC. This sequence encodes CASSLAGGGDEQYF.

The chain couples TRBV6-6 to TRBJ1-1; D gene unclear. CDR1 and CDR2 from the germline V gene are MNHNY and SVGAGI (reference sequence). V was pared by 4 bases and J by 0 bases, with 6 bases between. The CDR3 has 13 amino acids. CDR3 nucleotides: TGTGCCAGCAGTTCGGGGATGAACACTGAAGCTTTCTTT. This gives the protein CASSSGMNTEAFF.

The chain is built from TRBV18 and TRBJ1-2; 10 bases map to TRBD1. Looked up from germline, CDR1 is KGHSH and CDR2 is LQKENI. J lost 7 bases, V lost 0 bases, and 11 bases had no gene match. The CDR3 is 17 amino acids. The CDR3 nucleotides are TGTGCCAGCTCACCACCTACCGGGACAGGGGTTGTGAGTGGCTACACCTTC. As protein: CASSPPTGTGVVSGYTF. The full variable domain, in which reference TRBV18 and TRBJ1-2 provide the parts outside the CDR3, is NAGVMQNPRHLVRRRGQEARLRCSPMKGHSHVYWYRQLPEEGLKFMVYLQKENIIDESGMPKERFSAEFPKEGPSILRIQQVVRGDSAAYFCASSPPTGTGVVSGYTFGSGTRLTVV.

This chain joins TRBV20-1 and TRBJ1-1; no firm D call. The CDR3 spans 11 residues. The V gene's germline CDR1 is DFQATT and CDR2 SNEGSKA (reference sequence). DNA for the CDR3: TGCAGGGCAATGTTGGACACTGAAGCTTTCTTT. It specifies CRAMLDTEAFF.